The 13 T cell receptor beta chains below were found in one sample sequenced in a study of blood T cell repertoires in COVID-19. The method was immunoSEQ multiplex PCR; TCRdb's version includes in-frame clones alone and lacks a portion of them. The repertoire holds fewer than 300,000 clones, nearly 90% seen once, with 9% to 9.5% in the top ten. The sample comprised peripheral blood. The receptor source for this set is a man aged 18 to 29 with active or convalescent COVID-19.

Here the CDR3 reads CASSIQGGANEKLFF. DNA of the CDR3: TGTGCCAGCAGCATTCAGGGGGGCGCTAATGAAAAACTGTTTTTT. The V gene is TRBV3-1 (or the pseudogene TRBV3-2), the J gene TRBJ1-4; 7 bases align to TRBD1. After removal of 5 bases from V and 3 bases from J, the junction contained 6 bases not matched to a gene. This CDR3 has 15 amino acids. Germline V CDR1 and CDR2: LGHDT, YNNKEL (reference sequence).

This clone showed up just a few times. The rearrangement joins TRBV5-1 to TRBJ2-7; TRBD2 is a possible D gene (6 bases). Per the germline V gene, CDR1 is SGHRS and CDR2 is YFSETQ. With 1 base removed from V and 3 bases from J, the gap between germline ends came to 14 bases. This CDR3 contains 15 residues. The CDR3 spells CASSLFFGGGYEQYF. Written as DNA, the CDR3 is TGCGCCAGCAGCTTGTTTTTCGGGGGAGGCTACGAGCAGTACTTC.

Ten or more counts support this clone. This chain links TRBV6-2 or TRBV6-3 with TRBJ2-5, with 12 bases identical to TRBD1. J was trimmed by 5 bases and V by 5 bases; bases with no gene match: 9. Germline V gene lookup returns CDR1 MNHEY and CDR2 SVGEGT. CDR3 length equals 16 residues. The CDR3 nucleotides are TGTGCCAGCAGTCAAACCGGGACAGGGGGCGGCGAGACCCAGTACTTC. Translated, it gives CASSQTGTGGGETQYF.

V usage is TRBV3-1 (or the pseudogene TRBV3-2) and J usage is TRBJ2-7, with 7 bases fitting TRBD1. The CDR3 sequence is 12 residues long. V trimming: 5 bases; J trimming: 4 bases; junction bases outside the gene matches: 2. Germline values: CDR1 LGHDT, CDR2 YNNKEL (reference sequence). Written as DNA, the CDR3 is TGTGCCAGCAGCATCAGGGGGTACGAGCAGTACTTC. This translates into CASSIRGYEQYF.

This rearrangement joins TRBV4-1 to TRBJ2-4; the D gene is possibly TRBD2 (5 bases). Trimming shortened V by 0 bases and J by 0 bases, and 18 bases separated the two germline ends. This CDR3 comprises 19 residues. Germline V gene lookup returns CDR1 MGHRA and CDR2 YSYEKL. This CDR3 is CASSQDFATGRIAKNIQYF. The CDR3 DNA is TGCGCCAGCAGCCAAGATTTCGCTACGGGAAGGATAGCCAAAAACATTCAGTACTTC.

This clone was seen more than once but under ten times. Its ends do not fully match the called genes, so a read error is possible. The chain is built from TRBV11-1 and TRBJ1-6; D not resolved. The germline V gene has CDR1 SGHAT and CDR2 FQDESV (reference sequence). The CDR3 consists of 9 residues. CDR3 DNA sequence: TGCGGGTGGGATTCACCCCTCCACTTT. Its translation is CGWDSPLHF.

V gene TRBV9 combines with J gene TRBJ2-2; TRBD2 agrees at 7 bases. The J segment lost 2 bases and the V segment lost 1 base, leaving 5 bases of the junction unmatched. The germline V gene encodes CDR1 SGDLS and CDR2 YYNGEE. The CDR3 contains 16 residues. The CDR3 DNA reads TGTGCCAGCAGCGTAAGGGGCGGGGGTAACACCGGGGAGCTGTTTTTT. Its protein is CASSVRGGGNTGELFF.

The chain links TRBV7-9 to TRBJ2-3; the D gene is possibly TRBD1 (7 bases). Germline CDR1 SEHNR, CDR2 FQNEAQ (reference sequence). Trimming cost V 5 bases and J 6 bases, with 21 bases left between them. The CDR3 covers 16 residues. CDR3 loop: CASSPTRQGREDTQYF. The CDR3 nucleotides read TGTGCCAGCAGCCCTACACGACAGGGTCGGGAGGATACGCAGTATTTT.

The chain employs TRBV18 and TRBJ1-5, with a possible D match to TRBD1 (6 bases). CDR1 and CDR2 from the germline V gene are KGHSH and LQKENI. The CDR3 extends over 13 amino acids. Trimming cost V 2 bases and J 5 bases, with 7 bases left between them. CDR3 sequence (DNA): TGTGCCAGCTCACCAGACAGGTATCAGCCCCAGCATTTT. Translated: CASSPDRYQPQHF.

The chain links TRBV7-2 to TRBJ1-1; 7 bases are shared with TRBD1. Germline V lookup: CDR1 SGHTA, CDR2 FQGNSA. J lost 9 bases, V lost 1 base, and 2 bases had no gene match. The CDR3 totals 12 residues. CDR3 sequence (DNA): TGTGCCAGCAGCTTAGGACAGGGAAAAGCTTTCTTT. As protein: CASSLGQGKAFF.

The CDR3 is CASSQGLDTPRKLFF. In nucleotides, the CDR3 is TGTGCCAGCAGCCAAGGACTAGATACCCCACGAAAACTGTTTTTT. The chain uses TRBV14 and TRBJ1-4; D not certain. Germline V gives CDR1 SGHDN, CDR2 FVKESK. The CDR3 is made up of 15 amino acids. V lost 1 base and J 10 bases, leaving 16 bases between the germline ends.

In DNA, the CDR3 is TGTGCCTTCGTGAATGGGGGGACAGGGGCGATAAACACTGAAGCTTTCTTT. This translates into CAFVNGGTGAINTEAFF. The chain uses TRBV2 and TRBJ1-1; 10 nucleotides agree with TRBD1. The CDR3 spans 17 residues. The ends lost 11 bases at V and 2 bases at J; junction bases unmatched: 17. Germline CDR1 reads SNHLY; CDR2 reads FYNNEI.

This chain uses TRBV27 with TRBJ1-1; 7 bases match TRBD1. The CDR3 has 13 residues. CDR1 and CDR2 from the germline V gene are MNHEY and SMNVEV (reference sequence). The ends lost 9 bases at V and 1 base at J; junction bases unmatched: 5. The CDR3 coding sequence is TGTGCCAGTTCCGGGACAGAGAACACTGAAGCTTTCTTT. As protein: CASSGTENTEAFF.